Below are 4 T cell receptor beta chains sequenced from a single sample in a study of cytomegalovirus exposure and HLA in healthy donors. The PCR used 60 Vbeta and 13 Jbeta primers. The method was immunoSEQ multiplex PCR; TCRdb's version includes in-frame clones alone and lacks a portion of them. The profile shows about 110,000 clones, over 70% of them singletons. The sample taken for sequencing was PBMCs. The receptors derive from a woman between 35 and 50 years old in good health and CMV-seropositive.

V gene TRBV18 combines with J gene TRBJ2-1; a weak D match, TRBD1 (6 bases). CDR3 length: 13 residues. Trimming left V 3 bases short and J 7 bases short, with 10 bases between. The germline gives CDR1 KGHSH, CDR2 LQKENI. In DNA form, the CDR3 reads TGTGCCAGCTCACCCTACAGGGATAATGAGCAGTTCTTC. Translation: CASSPYRDNEQFF.

This chain links TRBV5-1 with TRBJ2-5; 7 nucleotides line up with TRBD2. Per the germline V gene, CDR1 is SGHRS and CDR2 is YFSETQ. V trimming: 0 bases; J trimming: 5 bases; junction bases outside the gene matches: 4. The CDR3 is 14 residues long. The CDR3 here is CASSLVDGRETQYF. CDR3 DNA sequence: TGCGCCAGCAGCTTGGTAGACGGGAGGGAGACCCAGTACTTC. Using reference TRBV5-1 and TRBJ2-5 for the parts outside the CDR3, the full variable domain is KAGVTQTPRYLIKTRGQQVTLSCSPISGHRSVSWYQQTPGQGLQFLFEYFSETQRNKGNFPGRFSGRQFSNSRSEMNVSTLELGDSALYLCASSLVDGRETQYFGPGTRLLVL.

The CDR3 is CATSRDARDNSLPRKGYTF. CDR3 DNA: TGTGCCACCAGCAGAGATGCCCGGGACAACTCTTTACCCAGGAAGGGCTACACCTTC. The chain combines TRBV15 with TRBJ1-2; D is perhaps TRBD1 (6 bases). The V end lost 0 bases, the J end lost 8 bases, and 28 bases lay between the germline ends. The CDR3 runs 19 residues. The germline CDR1 and CDR2 sequences are LNHNV and YYDKDF (reference sequence).

The chain recombines TRBV4-1 with TRBJ2-1; TRBD2 matches 9 bases. Germline CDR1 and CDR2: MGHRA and YSYEKL. V lost 1 base and J lost 2; bases outside the gene matches: 9. The CDR3 loop spans 18 amino acids. The CDR3 bases are TGCGCCAGCAGCCAAGTGTCCTTGCGGGAGGGCCCCTACAATGAGCAGTTCTTC. Translated: CASSQVSLREGPYNEQFF.